This T cell receptor (beta chain) was recovered during a study of cytomegalovirus exposure and HLA in healthy donors. The germline V and J ends were trimmed by 5 bases and 6 bases, with 10 bases remaining between them. The CDR3 spans 13 residues. Germline V CDR1 and CDR2: SGHTA, FQGNSA. The PCR used 60 Vbeta and 13 Jbeta primers. Clones were read by immunoSEQ multiplex PCR, and TCRdb kept only the in-frame ones, dropping some. The sample lists about 82,000 clones, approximately 81% occurring once. Material for sequencing was PBMCs. This sequence originates from a woman aged 45-60 years in good health and CMV-seropositive. The rearrangement uses TRBV7-2 and TRBJ2-2; D uncertain. The CDR3 loop is CASSPRSAGELFF. The CDR3 DNA is TGTGCCAGCAGCCCCCGGTCGGCCGGGGAGCTGTTTTTT.